Included here is one T cell receptor (beta chain) sequence, with context. Only a few counts were recorded for this clone. What antigen it recognizes has not been identified. No base quality values were provided; no much bigger clone lies one nucleotide off. The CDR3 regions of human TCRbeta chains were subjected to immunosequencing. As for how the authors treated the data: Repertoire TCRs were matched against a reference library of SARS-CoV-2-specific TCRs generated with the MIRA antigen-specificity platform. Breadth was defined as the fraction of unique TCRs that were SARS-CoV-2-associated. Depth was defined as the fraction of total T cells that were SARS-CoV-2-associated. Using the MIRA data, each spike-specific TCR was mapped to the spike region that the TCR reacts to and placed in a CD4 or CD8 class. Log10-transformed breadth and depth values were compared by one-way ANOVA with Sidak's multiple comparisons tests. In TCRdb, the immuneACCESS table is reduced to in-frame sequences with V and J assigned. These tables do not hold every clone; where another copy was compared, an unresolved V gene accounts for under half, and the others remain unexplained. The V and J calls and clone size are taken from that table; D and trimming were inferred from the DNA. Present in this sample are approximately 74,000 clones, 86% of which were seen just once. The top ten hold roughly 2.7% of the sample.

This entry comes from a study of T cell responses to AZD1222 COVID-19 vaccine (dated by TCRdb to about 2021). Regarding the research as a whole: AZD1222 recipients given second doses at about 4 weeks or at about 12 weeks were pooled, since spike-specific TCR depth and breadth were not found to differ between the two schedules. TCR sequencing covered 233 trial participants: nearly 210 given two doses of AZD1222 and approximately 25 given two doses of MenACWY control vaccine. Trial participants were enrolled into age subgroups of 18-55, 56-69 and 70-plus years, which contained about 160, 30 and 59 TCR-sequenced participants, respectively. Overall results and qualifications from the work: Participants were mostly white British, with more females than males. The authors suggested clonal diversity may have been underestimated. No day 14 peak-response samples were available, so repertoires were characterized only after the peak T cell response. The vaccine-associated CD4 TCRs covered the entire spike protein, and the dominant responses fell in regions 160-218 and 743-854. Spike-specific TCR breadth and depth rose significantly after two AZD1222 doses compared with day 0 and with MenACWY recipients. Conclusions about previously exposed vaccinees are limited, since just five or six AZD1222 recipients were seropositive for SARS-CoV-2 at baseline. Epitopes outside the regions mutated in the B.1.351 and B.1.1.7 variants were reportedly recognized by nearly half of the unique spike-specific TCRs. In the small 56-69-year group, the increase in depth fell short of significance, most likely because of low power.

This sample's time point label indicates: baseline before first vaccination. Vaccinee samples were obtained from the UK trials COV001 and COV002, which included a single-blind randomized controlled phase 2/3 trial of AZD1222 (ChAdOx1 nCoV-19) in healthy adults. Trial participant PBMC samples were collected at day 0 and day 28 after the second dose for TCRbeta chain sequencing. The germline V and J ends show losses of 4 bases and 6 bases respectively, and no gene match explains 15 bases of the junction. CDR1 SGHRS and CDR2 YFSETQ are derived from the germline V gene. Reading from cysteine to phenylalanine, the CDR3 counts 16 amino acids. The retained sequence is limited to the CDR3, 48 bases, with the frame set at the first base.

Recombination joined TRBV5-1 with TRBJ1-2, with 7 bases aligning to TRBD1. The sequencing used peripheral blood, collected on day 0 of AZD1222 vaccination. The sequence was obtained from an adult in good health. CDR3 loop: CASSPRASQTGNGYTF. In nucleotide form, the sequence is TGCGCCAGCAGCCCACGGGCCTCCCAGACAGGGAATGGCTACACCTTC.